The following is a T cell receptor (beta chain) sequence with its context. Sequenced by immunoSEQ multiplex PCR; TCRdb stores in-frame clones only, minus some. The sample consists of some 130,000 clones, about 91% of them appearing once. This sample is drawn from a study of blood T cell repertoires in COVID-19. Background on the study: Samples of COVID-19 (acute and convalescent) were obtained from the United States, Italy and Spain. In each case, the material was cDNA or gDNA derived from T cells, B-cell-depleted T cells, or PBMCs.

Input material: peripheral blood. The receptor comes from a man aged 45-60 years with acute or convalescent COVID-19.

Here the CDR3 DNA reads TGTGCCACCAGCAGAGATAAAATGATCGGCTTGGGGAGTTCACCCCTCCACTTT. The encoded protein is CATSRDKMIGLGSSPLHF. This chain joins TRBV15 and TRBJ1-6; no reliable D call. V was shortened by 0 bases and J by 9 bases, with 21 bases between the two germline ends. Germline assignment: CDR1 LNHNV and CDR2 YYDKDF (reference sequence). The CDR3 is made up of 18 amino acids.